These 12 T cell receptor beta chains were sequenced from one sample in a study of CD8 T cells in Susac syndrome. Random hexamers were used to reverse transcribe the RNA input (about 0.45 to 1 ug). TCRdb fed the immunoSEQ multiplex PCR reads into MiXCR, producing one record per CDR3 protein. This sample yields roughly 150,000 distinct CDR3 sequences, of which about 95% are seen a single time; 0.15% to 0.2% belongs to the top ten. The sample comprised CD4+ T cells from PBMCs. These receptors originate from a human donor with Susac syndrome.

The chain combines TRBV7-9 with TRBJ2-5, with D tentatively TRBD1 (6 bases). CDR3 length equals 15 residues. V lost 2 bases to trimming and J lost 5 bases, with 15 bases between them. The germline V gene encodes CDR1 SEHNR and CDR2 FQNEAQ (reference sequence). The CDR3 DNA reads TGTGCCAGCAGCTTATCCGGGACATCGGGGGAGACCCAGTACTTC. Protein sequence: CASSLSGTSGETQYF. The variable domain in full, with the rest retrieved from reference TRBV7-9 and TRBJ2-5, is DTGVSQNPRHKITKRGQNVTFRCDPISEHNRLYWYRQTLGQGPEFLTYFQNEAQLEKSRLLSDRFSAERPKGSFSTLEIQRTEQGDSAMYLCASSLSGTSGETQYFGPGTRLLVL.

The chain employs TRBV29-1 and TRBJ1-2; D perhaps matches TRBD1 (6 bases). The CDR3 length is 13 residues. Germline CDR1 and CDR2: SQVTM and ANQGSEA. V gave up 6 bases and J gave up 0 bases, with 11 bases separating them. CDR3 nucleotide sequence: TGCAGCGTCGGGACACTGTCTAACTATGGCTACACCTTC. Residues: CSVGTLSNYGYTF.

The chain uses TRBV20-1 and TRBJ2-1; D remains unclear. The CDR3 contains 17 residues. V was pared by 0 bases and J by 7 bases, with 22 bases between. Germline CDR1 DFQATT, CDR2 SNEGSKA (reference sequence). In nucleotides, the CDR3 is TGCAGTGCTAGAGATCGATTCTCTCCCTCAACTTGGAATGAGCAGTTCTTC. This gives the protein CSARDRFSPSTWNEQFF.

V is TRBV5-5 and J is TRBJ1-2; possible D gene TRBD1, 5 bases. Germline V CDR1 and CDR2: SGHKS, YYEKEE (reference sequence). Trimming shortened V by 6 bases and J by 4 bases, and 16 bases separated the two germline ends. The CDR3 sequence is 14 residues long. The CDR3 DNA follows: TGTGCCAGCACCCAAGCCACAGGCGCCTATGGCTACACCTTC. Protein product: CASTQATGAYGYTF.

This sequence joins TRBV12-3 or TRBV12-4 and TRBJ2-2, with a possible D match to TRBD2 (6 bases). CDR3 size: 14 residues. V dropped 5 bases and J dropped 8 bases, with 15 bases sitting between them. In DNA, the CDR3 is TGTGCCAGCAGTCGCCGACTAGAAGCGGGGGAGCTGTTTTTT. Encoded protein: CASSRRLEAGELFF.

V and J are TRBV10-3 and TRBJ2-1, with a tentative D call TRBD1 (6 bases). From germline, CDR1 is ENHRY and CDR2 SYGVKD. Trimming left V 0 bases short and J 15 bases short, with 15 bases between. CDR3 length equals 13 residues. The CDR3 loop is CAISESAQGFMFF. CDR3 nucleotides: TGTGCCATCAGTGAGTCGGCCCAGGGGTTTATGTTCTTC.

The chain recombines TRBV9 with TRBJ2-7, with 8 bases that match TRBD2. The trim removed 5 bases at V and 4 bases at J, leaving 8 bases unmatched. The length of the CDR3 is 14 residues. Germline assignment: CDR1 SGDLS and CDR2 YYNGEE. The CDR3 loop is CASSARGGGYEQYF. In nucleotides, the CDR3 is TGTGCCAGCAGTGCTAGGGGCGGGGGGTACGAGCAGTACTTC.

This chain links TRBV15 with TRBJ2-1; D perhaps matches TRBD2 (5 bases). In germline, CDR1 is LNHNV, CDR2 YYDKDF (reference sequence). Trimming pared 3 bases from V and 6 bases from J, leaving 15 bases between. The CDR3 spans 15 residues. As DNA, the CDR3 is TGTGCCACCAGCAGGGACGCCCGAGGGTCCAATGAGCAGTTCTTC. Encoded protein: CATSRDARGSNEQFF.

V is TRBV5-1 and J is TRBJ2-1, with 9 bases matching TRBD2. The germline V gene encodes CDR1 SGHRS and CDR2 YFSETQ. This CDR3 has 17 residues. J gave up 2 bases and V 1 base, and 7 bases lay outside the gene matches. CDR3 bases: TGCGCCAGCAGCTTGAAGAGCGGGGGGCCCCCCTACAATGAGCAGTTCTTC. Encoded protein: CASSLKSGGPPYNEQFF. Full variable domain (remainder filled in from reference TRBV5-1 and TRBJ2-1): KAGVTQTPRYLIKTRGQQVTLSCSPISGHRSVSWYQQTPGQGLQFLFEYFSETQRNKGNFPGRFSGRQFSNSRSEMNVSTLELGDSALYLCASSLKSGGPPYNEQFFGPGTRLTVL.

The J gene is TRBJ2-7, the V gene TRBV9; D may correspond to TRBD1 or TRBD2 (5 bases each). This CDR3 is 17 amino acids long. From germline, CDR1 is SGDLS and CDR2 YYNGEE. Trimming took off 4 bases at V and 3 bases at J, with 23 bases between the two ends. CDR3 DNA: TGTGCCAGCAGCCCACGAGCCAGCGGACCCCAGGGCTACGAGCAGTACTTC. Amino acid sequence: CASSPRASGPQGYEQYF.

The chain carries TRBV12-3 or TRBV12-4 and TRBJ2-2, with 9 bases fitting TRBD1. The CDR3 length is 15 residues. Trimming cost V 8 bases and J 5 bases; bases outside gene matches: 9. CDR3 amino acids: CASGGQGMATGELFF. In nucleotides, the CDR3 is TGTGCCAGCGGAGGACAGGGGATGGCGACCGGGGAGCTGTTTTTT.

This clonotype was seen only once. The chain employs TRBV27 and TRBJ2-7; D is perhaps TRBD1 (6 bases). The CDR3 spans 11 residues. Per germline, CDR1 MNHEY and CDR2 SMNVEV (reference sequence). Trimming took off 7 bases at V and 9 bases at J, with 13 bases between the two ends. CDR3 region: CASKDSRRQYF. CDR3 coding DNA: TGTGCCAGCAAGGACAGCCGAAGGCAGTACTTC.